The source of this TCR beta chain is a study of identifying expanded T cells in peripheral blood. Study-level results: Over two and four weeks, about 15 and 19 clones changed, versus roughly 1.1 between replicates. Clone count variance between roughly 2-week samples rose with total template count.

V was trimmed by 5 bases and J by 1 base, leaving 8 bases between them. The CDR3 has 13 residues. The germline V gene encodes CDR1 MNHNS and CDR2 SASEGT. As regards this clone: Antigen unknown.

During the collection period, no donor immune events like infections were recorded. TCRdb keeps only in-frame clones here, not all; method: immunoSEQ multiplex PCR. The sample has roughly 78,000 clones; 85% to 90% are singletons. The receptor comes from a person aged 18 to 75 in good health. The chain joins TRBV6-1 to TRBJ1-1, with D tentatively TRBD1 (5 bases). Sequencing input: blood. The CDR3, as DNA: TGTGCCAGCAGTAGCACAGGGAACACTGAAGCTTTCTTT. This translates into CASSSTGNTEAFF.